This T cell receptor beta chain was observed in a study of cytomegalovirus exposure and HLA in healthy donors. The PCR ran on 60 Vbeta and 13 Jbeta primers. Data came from immunoSEQ multiplex PCR; TCRdb stores just in-frame clones and leaves some out. The data show about 190,000 clones, just under 75% seen once. This clone was found once. Germline V gene sequence: CDR1 GTSNPN, CDR2 SVGIG (reference sequence). The CDR3 consists of 14 residues. V was shortened by 5 bases and J by 6 bases, with 16 bases between the two germline ends. The sample taken for sequencing was PBMCs. The rearrangement joins TRBV30 to TRBJ1-4; D remains unclear. The origin of this receptor is a woman in her 30s in good health and CMV-seropositive. This CDR3 is CAWHNRPGDEKLFF. The CDR3 DNA reads as TGTGCCTGGCACAACCGACCCGGGGATGAAAAACTGTTTTTT.